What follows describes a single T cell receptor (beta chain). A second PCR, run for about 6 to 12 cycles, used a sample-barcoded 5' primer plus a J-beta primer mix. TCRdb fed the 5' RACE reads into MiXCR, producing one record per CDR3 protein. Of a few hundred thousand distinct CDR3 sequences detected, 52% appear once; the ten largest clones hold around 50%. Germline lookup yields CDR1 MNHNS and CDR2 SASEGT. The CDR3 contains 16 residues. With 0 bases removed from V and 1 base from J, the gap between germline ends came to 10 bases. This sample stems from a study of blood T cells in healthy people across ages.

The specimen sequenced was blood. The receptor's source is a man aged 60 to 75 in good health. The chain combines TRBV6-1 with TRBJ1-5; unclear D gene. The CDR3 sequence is CASSEAALGSNQPQHF. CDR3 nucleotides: TGTGCCAGCAGTGAAGCGGCGCTTGGGAGCAATCAGCCCCAGCATTTT.